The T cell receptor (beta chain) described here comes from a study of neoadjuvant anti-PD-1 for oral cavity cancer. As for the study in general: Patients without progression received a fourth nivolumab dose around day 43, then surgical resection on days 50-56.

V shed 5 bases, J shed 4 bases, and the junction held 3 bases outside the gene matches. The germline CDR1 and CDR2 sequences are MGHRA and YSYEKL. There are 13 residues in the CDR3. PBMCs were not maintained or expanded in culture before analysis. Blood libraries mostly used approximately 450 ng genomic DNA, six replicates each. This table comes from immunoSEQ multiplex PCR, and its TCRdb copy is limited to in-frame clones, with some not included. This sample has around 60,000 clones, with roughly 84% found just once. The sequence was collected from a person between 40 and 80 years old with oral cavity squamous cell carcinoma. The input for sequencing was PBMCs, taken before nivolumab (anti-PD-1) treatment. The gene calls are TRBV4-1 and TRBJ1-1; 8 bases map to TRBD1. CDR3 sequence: CASSDRGFTEAFF. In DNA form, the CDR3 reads TGCGCCAGCAGCGACAGGGGCTTCACTGAAGCTTTCTTT.